This T cell receptor (beta chain) emerged from a study of T cells in Graves' hyperthyroidism and ophthalmopathy. Study at large: Peripheral blood was acquired at first diagnosis, ahead of any therapy whatsoever. Broader study findings: Researchers report that a 13 V-J model separated ophthalmopathy from stable hyperthyroidism.

This clonotype was recorded at least ten times. The antigen is undetermined. PBMCs were sourced from less than 13 ml fresh peripheral blood. Amplification targeted TCR beta CDR3 regions from RNA transcripts. In the first-round RT-PCR of the TCR CDR3, the HTBI primer set was used. TCRdb processed the multiplex PCR reads anew with MiXCR; each CDR3 protein has one entry. The table has around 700,000 distinct CDR3 sequences, roughly 20% seen once; the top ten hold 15% to 20%. V trimming: 4 bases; J trimming: 4 bases; junction bases outside the gene matches: 13. The CDR3 is 16 amino acids. From germline, CDR1 is GTSNPN and CDR2 SVGIG (reference sequence).

Specimen: blood. The rearrangement links TRBV30 to TRBJ2-5, with 9 positions matching TRBD1. The clonotype originates from a woman aged 45-65 years with Graves' hyperthyroidism that later progressed to Graves' ophthalmopathy. The CDR3 DNA follows: TGTGCCTGGACCCATAAACAGGGGGCGAGGCGAGAGACCCAGTACTTC. This sequence encodes CAWTHKQGARRETQYF.